This T cell receptor (beta chain) was sequenced in a study of T-cell reconstitution after alpha-beta-depleted transplantation in children. The sample holds many counts of this clonotype. The library targeted TCRbeta and was prepared with unique molecular identifiers. TCRdb reprocessed the PCR reads via MiXCR and lists one record per CDR3 protein. This sample has 60,000 to 80,000 distinct CDR3 sequences, with 6% to 8.5% found just once. This sequence was found in a human donor who donated a stem cell graft to a child with acute lymphoblastic leukemia. The source was PBMCs from the stem cell graft donor, collected from the stem cell graft.

The CDR3 bases are TGTGCCAGCTCACCGTCCCACCGGCCGGGGGAAGATACGCAGTATTTT. It translates to CASSPSHRPGEDTQYF. V is TRBV18 and J is TRBJ2-3; D possibly corresponds to TRBD2 (6 bases). The length of the CDR3 is 16 residues. CDR1 and CDR2 (germline): KGHSH, LQKENI. V lost 3 bases and J lost 5, with 18 bases in between.